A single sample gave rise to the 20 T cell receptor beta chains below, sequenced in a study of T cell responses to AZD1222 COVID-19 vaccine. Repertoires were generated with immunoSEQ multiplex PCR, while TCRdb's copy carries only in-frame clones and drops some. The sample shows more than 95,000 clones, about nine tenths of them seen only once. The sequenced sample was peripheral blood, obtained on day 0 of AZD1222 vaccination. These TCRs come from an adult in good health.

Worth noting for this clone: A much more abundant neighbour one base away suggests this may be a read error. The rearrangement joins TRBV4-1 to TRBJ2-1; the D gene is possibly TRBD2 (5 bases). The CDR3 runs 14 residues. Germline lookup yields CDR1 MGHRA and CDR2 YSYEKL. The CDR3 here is CATSQLGDYNEQFF. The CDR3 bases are TGCGCCACCAGCCAACTCGGGGACTACAATGAGCAGTTCTTC.

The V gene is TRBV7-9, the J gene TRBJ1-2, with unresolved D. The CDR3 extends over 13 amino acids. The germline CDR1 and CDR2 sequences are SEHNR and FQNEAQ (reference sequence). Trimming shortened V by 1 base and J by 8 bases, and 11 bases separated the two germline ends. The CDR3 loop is CASSLGVEYGYTF. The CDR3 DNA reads TGTGCCAGCAGCTTAGGAGTGGAATACGGCTACACCTTC.

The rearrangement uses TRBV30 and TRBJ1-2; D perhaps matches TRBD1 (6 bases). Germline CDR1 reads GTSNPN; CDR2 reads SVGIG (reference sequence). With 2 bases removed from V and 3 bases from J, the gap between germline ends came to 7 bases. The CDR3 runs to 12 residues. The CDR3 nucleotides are TGTGCCTGGAGTCAGGGGTACTATGGCTACACCTTC. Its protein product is CAWSQGYYGYTF. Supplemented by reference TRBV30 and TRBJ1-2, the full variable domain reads SQTIHQWPATLVQPVGSPLSLECTVEGTSNPNLYWYRQAAGRGLQLLFYSVGIGQISSEVPQNLSASRPQDRQFILSSKKLLLSDSGFYLCAWSQGYYGYTFGSGTRLTVV.

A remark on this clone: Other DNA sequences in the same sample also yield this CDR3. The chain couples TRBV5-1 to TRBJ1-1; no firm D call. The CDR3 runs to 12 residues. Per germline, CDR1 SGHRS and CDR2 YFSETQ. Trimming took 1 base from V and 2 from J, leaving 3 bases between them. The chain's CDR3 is CASSLSNTEAFF. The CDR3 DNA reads TGCGCCAGCAGCTTGTCTAACACTGAAGCTTTCTTT.

The CDR3 reads CASTSPRGGNTEAFF. CDR3 bases: TGTGCCAGCACCTCACCCAGGGGAGGGAACACTGAAGCTTTCTTT. This sequence joins TRBV6-5 and TRBJ1-1, with D perhaps TRBD1 (6 bases). V shed 7 bases and J shed 1 base, with 16 bases lying between them. CDR1 and CDR2 (germline): MNHEY, SVGAGI. The CDR3 sequence is 15 residues long.

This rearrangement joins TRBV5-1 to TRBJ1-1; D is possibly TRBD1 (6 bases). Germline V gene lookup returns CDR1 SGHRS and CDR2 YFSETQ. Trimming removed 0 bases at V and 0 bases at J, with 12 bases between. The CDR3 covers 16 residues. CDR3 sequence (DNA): TGCGCCAGCAGCTTGGATACAGGGAATATGAACACTGAAGCTTTCTTT. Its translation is CASSLDTGNMNTEAFF. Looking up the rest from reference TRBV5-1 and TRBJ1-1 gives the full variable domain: KAGVTQTPRYLIKTRGQQVTLSCSPISGHRSVSWYQQTPGQGLQFLFEYFSETQRNKGNFPGRFSGRQFSNSRSEMNVSTLELGDSALYLCASSLDTGNMNTEAFFGQGTRLTVV.

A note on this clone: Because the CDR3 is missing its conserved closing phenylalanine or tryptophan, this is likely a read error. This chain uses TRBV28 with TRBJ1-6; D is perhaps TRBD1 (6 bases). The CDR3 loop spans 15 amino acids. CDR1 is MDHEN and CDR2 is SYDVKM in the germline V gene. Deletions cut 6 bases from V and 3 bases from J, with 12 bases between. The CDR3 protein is CASSPTGFYNSPLHL. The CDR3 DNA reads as TGTGCCAGCAGCCCTACAGGGTTCTATAATTCACCCCTCCACCTT.

The CDR3 DNA is TGTGCCAGCAGCACCATACAGGGGTCCACTGAAGCTTTCTTT. The encoded protein is CASSTIQGSTEAFF. The chain combines TRBV5-6 with TRBJ1-1; TRBD1 matches at 7 bases. The CDR3 has 14 residues. V was pared by 4 bases and J by 4 bases, with 7 bases of the junction left unmatched. The germline gives CDR1 SGHDT, CDR2 YYEEEE.

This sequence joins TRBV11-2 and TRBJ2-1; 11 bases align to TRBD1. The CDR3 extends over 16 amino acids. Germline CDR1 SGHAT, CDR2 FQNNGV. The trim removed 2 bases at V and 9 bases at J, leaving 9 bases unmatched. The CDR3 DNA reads TGTGCCAGCAGCTTACCGTGGACAGGGGGCCAGGGTGAGCAGTTCTTC. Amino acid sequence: CASSLPWTGGQGEQFF.

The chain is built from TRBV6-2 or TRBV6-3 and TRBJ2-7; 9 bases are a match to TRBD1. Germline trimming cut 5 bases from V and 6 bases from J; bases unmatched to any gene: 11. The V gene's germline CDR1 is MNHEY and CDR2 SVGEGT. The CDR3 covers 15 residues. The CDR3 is CASSPGTGRVVEQYF. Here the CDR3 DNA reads TGTGCCAGCAGTCCCGGGACAGGGAGGGTCGTCGAGCAGTACTTC.

The CDR3 DNA sequence: TGTGCCAGCAGCGTACAGGACCGGTCCTACGAGCAGTACTTC. Its translation: CASSVQDRSYEQYF. The chain links TRBV9 to TRBJ2-7, with no clear D. Germline V CDR1 and CDR2: SGDLS, YYNGEE. There are 14 residues in the CDR3. V lost 1 base and J 1 base, leaving 9 bases between the germline ends.

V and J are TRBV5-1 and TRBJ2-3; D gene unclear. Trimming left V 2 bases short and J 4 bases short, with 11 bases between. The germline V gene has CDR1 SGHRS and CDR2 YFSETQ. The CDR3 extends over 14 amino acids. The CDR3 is CASSFRTTSDTQYF. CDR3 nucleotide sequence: TGCGCCAGCAGCTTCCGTACAACATCAGATACGCAGTATTTT.

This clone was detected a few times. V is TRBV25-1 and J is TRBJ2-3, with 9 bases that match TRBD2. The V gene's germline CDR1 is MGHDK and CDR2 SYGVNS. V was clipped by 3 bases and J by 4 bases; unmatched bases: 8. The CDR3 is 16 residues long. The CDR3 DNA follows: TGTGCCAGCAGTGACCCGACTAGCGGACAATCAGATACGCAGTATTTT. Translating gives CASSDPTSGQSDTQYF.

CDR3 nucleotides: TGCGCCAGCAGCGCCGTGACAGGGAGAGGGGAAAAACTGTTTTTT. Translated, it gives CASSAVTGRGEKLFF. V gene TRBV5-1 combines with J gene TRBJ1-4; 7 bases are a match to TRBD1. V gave up 4 bases and J gave up 8 bases; unmatched junction bases: 11. This CDR3 has 15 amino acids. Germline V lookup: CDR1 SGHRS, CDR2 YFSETQ.

The CDR3 loop is CASSLPGTGGTQYF. The CDR3 region has the DNA TGTGCCAGCAGCTTACCCGGGACAGGGGGGACCCAGTACTTC. The chain uses TRBV7-2 and TRBJ2-5; TRBD1 matches 11 bases. V shed 2 bases, J shed 7 bases, and the junction held 3 bases outside the gene matches. The CDR3 spans 14 residues. Germline lookup yields CDR1 SGHTA and CDR2 FQGNSA.

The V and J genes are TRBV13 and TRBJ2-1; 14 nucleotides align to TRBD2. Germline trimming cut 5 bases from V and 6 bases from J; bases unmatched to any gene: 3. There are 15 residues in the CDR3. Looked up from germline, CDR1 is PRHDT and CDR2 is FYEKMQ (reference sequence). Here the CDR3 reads CASSLTSGGGNEQFF. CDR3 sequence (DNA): TGTGCCAGCAGCCTGACTAGCGGGGGGGGCAATGAGCAGTTCTTC.

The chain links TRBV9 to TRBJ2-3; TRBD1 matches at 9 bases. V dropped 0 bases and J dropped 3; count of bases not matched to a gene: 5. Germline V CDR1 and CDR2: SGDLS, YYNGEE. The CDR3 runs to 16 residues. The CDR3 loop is CASSVGDRVVTDTQYF. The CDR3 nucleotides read TGTGCCAGCAGCGTAGGGGACAGGGTCGTTACAGATACGCAGTATTTT.

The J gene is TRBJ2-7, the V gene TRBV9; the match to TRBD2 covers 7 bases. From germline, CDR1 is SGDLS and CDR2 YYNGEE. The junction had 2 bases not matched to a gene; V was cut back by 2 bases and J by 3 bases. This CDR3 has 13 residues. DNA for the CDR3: TGTGCCAGCAGCGTTACTAGCGACTACGAGCAGTACTTC. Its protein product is CASSVTSDYEQYF. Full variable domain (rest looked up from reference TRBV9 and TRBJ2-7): DSGVTQTPKHLITATGQRVTLRCSPRSGDLSVYWYQQSLDQGLQFLIQYYNGEERAKGNILERFSAQQFPDLHSELNLSSLELGDSALYFCASSVTSDYEQYFGPGTRLTVT.

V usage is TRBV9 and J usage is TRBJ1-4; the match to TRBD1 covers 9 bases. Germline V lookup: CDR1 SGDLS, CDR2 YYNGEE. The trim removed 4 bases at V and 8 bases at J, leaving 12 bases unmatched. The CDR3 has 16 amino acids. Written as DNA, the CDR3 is TGTGCCAGCAGCCCCGGGACAGGGCGGTCGGGGGAAAAACTGTTTTTT. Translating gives CASSPGTGRSGEKLFF.

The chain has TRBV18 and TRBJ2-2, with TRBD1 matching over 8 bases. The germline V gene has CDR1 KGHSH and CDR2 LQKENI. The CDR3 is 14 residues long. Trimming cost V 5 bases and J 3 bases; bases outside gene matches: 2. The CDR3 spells CASSNRGYTGELFF. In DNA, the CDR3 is TGTGCCAGCTCAAACAGGGGGTACACCGGGGAGCTGTTTTTT.